This is a list of T cell receptor beta chains from one sample in a study of CD8+ T cells in alopecia areata. Some clones are missing from TCRdb's copy, which holds only in-frame ones; the method was immunoSEQ multiplex PCR. The profile shows more than 200,000 clones, around 43% of them singletons. Sequencing was performed on CD4+ T cells sorted from blood, taken around week 36, from a patient treated with tofacitinib. These TCRs come from a human donor with alopecia areata. The conserved cysteine and the conserved F or W are not part of the CDR3 here.

CDR3aa	v_gene	j_gene	len
ASSLGTGWNEQF	TRBV7-8	TRBJ2-1	12
SVERTGGETQY	TRBV29-1	TRBJ2-5	11
ASSSSGTTFHEQY	TRBV7-2	TRBJ2-7	13
ASTTRTGGYNEQF	TRBV7-2	TRBJ2-1	13
ASSPPSGGGYT	TRBV18	TRBJ1-2	11
ASSPLRTTSGNTIY	TRBV18	TRBJ1-3	14
ASSLLDIHRRANEKLF	TRBV14	TRBJ1-4	16
ASSPGQGYGLGYGYT	TRBV7-2	TRBJ1-2	15
SVLDIVYEQY	TRBV29-1	TRBJ2-7	10
AWSVSGEQF	TRBV30	TRBJ2-1	9
ASSELTQY	TRBV2	TRBJ2-3	8
ASSFGTGRTDTQY	TRBV5-4	TRBJ2-3	13